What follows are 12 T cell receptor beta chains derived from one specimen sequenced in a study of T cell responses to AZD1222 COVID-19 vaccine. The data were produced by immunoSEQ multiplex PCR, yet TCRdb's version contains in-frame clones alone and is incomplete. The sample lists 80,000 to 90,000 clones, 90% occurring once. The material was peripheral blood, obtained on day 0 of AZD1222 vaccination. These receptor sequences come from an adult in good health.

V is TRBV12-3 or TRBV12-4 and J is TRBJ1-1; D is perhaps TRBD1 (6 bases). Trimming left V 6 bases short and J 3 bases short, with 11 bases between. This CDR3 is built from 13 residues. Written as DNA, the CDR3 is TGTGCCAGCAGCCAACAGGGCTACACTGAAGCTTTCTTT. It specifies CASSQQGYTEAFF.

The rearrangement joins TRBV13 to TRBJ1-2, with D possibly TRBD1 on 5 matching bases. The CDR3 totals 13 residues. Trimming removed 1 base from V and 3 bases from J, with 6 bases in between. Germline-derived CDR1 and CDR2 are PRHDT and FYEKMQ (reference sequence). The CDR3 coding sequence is TGTGCCAGCAGCTTAGAGACAGACTATGGCTACACCTTC. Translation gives CASSLETDYGYTF.

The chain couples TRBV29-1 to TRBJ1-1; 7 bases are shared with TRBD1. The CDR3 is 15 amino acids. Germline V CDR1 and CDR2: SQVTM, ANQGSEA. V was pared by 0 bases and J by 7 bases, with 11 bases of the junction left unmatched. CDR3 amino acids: CSVEESPQGRIEAFF. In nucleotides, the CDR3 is TGCAGCGTTGAAGAATCACCACAGGGGCGCATTGAAGCTTTCTTT. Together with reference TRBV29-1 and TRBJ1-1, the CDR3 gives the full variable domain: SAVISQKPSRDICQRGTSLTIQCQVDSQVTMMFWYRQQPGQSLTLIATANQGSEATYESGFVIDKFPISRPNLTFSTLTVSNMSPEDSSIYLCSVEESPQGRIEAFFGQGTRLTVV.

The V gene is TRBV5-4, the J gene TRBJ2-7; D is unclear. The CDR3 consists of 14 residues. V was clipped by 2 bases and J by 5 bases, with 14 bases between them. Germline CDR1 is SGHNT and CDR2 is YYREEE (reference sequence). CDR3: CASSLIASKNEQYF. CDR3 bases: TGTGCCAGCAGCTTAATCGCGTCGAAAAACGAGCAGTACTTC.

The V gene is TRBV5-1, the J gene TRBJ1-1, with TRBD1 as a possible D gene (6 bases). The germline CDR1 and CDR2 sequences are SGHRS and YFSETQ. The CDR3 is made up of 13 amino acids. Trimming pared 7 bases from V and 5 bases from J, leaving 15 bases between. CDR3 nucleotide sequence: TGCGCCAGCGGAGAACAGGGAAGAACTGAAGCTTTCTTT. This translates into CASGEQGRTEAFF.

The CDR3 is CASTTADTQYF. As DNA, the CDR3 is TGTGCCAGCACAACAGCAGATACGCAGTATTTT. This chain joins TRBV28 and TRBJ2-3; D unclear. The V gene's germline CDR1 is MDHEN and CDR2 SYDVKM. The CDR3 spans 11 residues. The germline V and J ends were trimmed by 7 bases and 4 bases, with 6 bases remaining between them.

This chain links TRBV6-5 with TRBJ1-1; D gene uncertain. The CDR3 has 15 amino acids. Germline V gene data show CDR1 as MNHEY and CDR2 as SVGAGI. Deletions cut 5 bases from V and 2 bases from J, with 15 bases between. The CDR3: CASSRPFSANTEAFF. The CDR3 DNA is TGTGCCAGCAGTCGACCTTTTAGTGCTAACACTGAAGCTTTCTTT.

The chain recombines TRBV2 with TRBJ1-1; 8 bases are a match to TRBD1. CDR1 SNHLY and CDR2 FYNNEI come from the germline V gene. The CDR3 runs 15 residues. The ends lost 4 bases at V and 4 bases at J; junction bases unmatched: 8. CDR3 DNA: TGTGCCAGCAGTGTTGTGACAGGGGAACTCACTGAAGCTTTCTTT. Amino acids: CASSVVTGELTEAFF.

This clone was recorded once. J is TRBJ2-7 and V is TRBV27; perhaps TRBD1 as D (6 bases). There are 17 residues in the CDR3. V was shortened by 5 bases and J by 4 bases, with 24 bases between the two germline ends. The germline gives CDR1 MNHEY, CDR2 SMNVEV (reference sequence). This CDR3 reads CASSPQGGRLTGYEQYF. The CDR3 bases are TGTGCCAGCAGTCCACAGGGTGGGCGCCTTACCGGATACGAGCAGTACTTC.

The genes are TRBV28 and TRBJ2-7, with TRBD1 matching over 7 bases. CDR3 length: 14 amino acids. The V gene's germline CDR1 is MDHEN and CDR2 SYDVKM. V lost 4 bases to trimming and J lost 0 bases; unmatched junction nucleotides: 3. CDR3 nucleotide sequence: TGTGCCAGCAGTTGGACAGGACTCTCCTACGAGCAGTACTTC. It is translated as CASSWTGLSYEQYF.

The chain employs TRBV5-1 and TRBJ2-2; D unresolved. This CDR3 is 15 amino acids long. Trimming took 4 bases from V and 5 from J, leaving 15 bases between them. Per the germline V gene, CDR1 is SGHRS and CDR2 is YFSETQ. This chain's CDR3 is CASSNRWTGTGELFF. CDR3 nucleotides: TGCGCCAGCAGCAACCGGTGGACGGGTACCGGGGAGCTGTTTTTT. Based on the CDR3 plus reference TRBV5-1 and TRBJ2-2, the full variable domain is KAGVTQTPRYLIKTRGQQVTLSCSPISGHRSVSWYQQTPGQGLQFLFEYFSETQRNKGNFPGRFSGRQFSNSRSEMNVSTLELGDSALYLCASSNRWTGTGELFFGEGSRLTVL.

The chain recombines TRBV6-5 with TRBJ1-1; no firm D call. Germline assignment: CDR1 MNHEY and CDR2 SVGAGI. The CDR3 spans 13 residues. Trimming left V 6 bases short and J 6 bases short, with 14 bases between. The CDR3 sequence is CASRDPGSPEAFF. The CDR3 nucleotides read TGTGCCAGCAGAGATCCCGGATCCCCTGAAGCTTTCTTT.